What follows is one T cell receptor beta chain and its context. In TCRdb, the 5' RACE reads were re-called with MiXCR into one record per CDR3 protein. This repertoire shows about 180,000 distinct CDR3 sequences, under 20% found once; its top ten account for under 2.5%. This specimen belongs to a study of T-cell memory formation after mild COVID-19. The CDR3 length is 12 residues. Trimming removed 3 bases at V and 7 bases at J, with 10 bases between. The source is an adult woman who had mild COVID-19 (a few samples of this study predate the infection). Cell type and time point are not known. V and J are TRBV12-3 or TRBV12-4 and TRBJ2-7; D may be TRBD1 (6 bases). Material for sequencing was PBMCs or a T cell subset sorted from them (not recorded which). CDR3 loop: CASSLQGSEQYF. The CDR3 DNA reads as TGTGCCAGCAGTTTGCAGGGGTCGGAGCAGTACTTC.